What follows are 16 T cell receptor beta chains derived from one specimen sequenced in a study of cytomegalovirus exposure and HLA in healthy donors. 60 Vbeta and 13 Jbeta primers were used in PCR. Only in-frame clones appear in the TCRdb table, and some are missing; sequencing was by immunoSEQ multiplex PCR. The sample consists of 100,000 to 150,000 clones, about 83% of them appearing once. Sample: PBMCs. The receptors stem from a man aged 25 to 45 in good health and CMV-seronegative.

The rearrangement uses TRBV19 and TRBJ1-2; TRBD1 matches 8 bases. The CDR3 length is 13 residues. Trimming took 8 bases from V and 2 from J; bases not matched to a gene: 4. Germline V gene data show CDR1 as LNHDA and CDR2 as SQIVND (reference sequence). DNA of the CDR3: TGTGCCAGTGAGGACAGGGCAAACTATGGCTACACCTTC. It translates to CASEDRANYGYTF.

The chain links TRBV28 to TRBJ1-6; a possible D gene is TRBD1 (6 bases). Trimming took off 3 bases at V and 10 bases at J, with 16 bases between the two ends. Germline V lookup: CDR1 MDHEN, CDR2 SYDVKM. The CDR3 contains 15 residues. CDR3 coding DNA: TGTGCCAGCAGTTTGGGATCGACAGGATCCTCACCCCTCCACTTT. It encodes CASSLGSTGSSPLHF.

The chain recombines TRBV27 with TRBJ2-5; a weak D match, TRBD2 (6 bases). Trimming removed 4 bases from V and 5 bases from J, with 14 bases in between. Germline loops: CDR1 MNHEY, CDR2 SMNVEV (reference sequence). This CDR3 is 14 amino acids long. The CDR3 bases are TGTGCCAGCAGTTGGGGCGGGACCTGGGAGACCCAGTACTTC. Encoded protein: CASSWGGTWETQYF.

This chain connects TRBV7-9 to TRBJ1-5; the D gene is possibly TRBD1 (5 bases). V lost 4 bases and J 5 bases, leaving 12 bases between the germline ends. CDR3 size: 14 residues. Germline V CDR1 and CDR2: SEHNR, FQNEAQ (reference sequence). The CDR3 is CASSSGWGDQPQHF. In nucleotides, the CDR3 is TGTGCCAGCAGCTCGGGGTGGGGGGATCAGCCCCAGCATTTT.

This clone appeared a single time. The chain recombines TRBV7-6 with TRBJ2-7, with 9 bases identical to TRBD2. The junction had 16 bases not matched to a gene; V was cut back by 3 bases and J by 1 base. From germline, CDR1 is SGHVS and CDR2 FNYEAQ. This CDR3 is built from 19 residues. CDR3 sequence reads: CASSFSRTSDQPGSYEQYF. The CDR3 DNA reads TGTGCCAGCAGCTTTAGTCGGACTAGCGACCAACCGGGGTCCTACGAGCAGTACTTC.

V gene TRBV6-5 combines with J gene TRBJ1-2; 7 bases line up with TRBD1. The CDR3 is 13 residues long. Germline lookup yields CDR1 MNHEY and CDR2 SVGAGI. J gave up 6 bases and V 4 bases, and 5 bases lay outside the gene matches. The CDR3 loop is CASSLTGVDGYTF. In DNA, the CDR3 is TGTGCCAGCAGTTTAACAGGGGTGGATGGCTACACCTTC.

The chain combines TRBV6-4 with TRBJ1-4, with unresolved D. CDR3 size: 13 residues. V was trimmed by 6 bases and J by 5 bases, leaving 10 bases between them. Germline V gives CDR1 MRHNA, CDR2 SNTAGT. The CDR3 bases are TGTGCCAGCAGCCGAGGGCCCAATGAAAAACTGTTTTTT. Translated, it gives CASSRGPNEKLFF.

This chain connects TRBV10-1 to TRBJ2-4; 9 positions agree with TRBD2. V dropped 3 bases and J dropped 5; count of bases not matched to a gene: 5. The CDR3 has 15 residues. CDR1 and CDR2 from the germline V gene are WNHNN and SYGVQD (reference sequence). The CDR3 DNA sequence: TGCGCCAGCAGTGAAGGCGGGAGGGCCGAAAACATTCAGTACTTC. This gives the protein CASSEGGRAENIQYF.

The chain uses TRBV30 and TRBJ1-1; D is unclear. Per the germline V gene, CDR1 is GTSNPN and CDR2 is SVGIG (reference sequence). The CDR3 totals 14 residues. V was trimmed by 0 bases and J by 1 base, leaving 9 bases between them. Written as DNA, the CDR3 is TGTGCCTGGAGTGTACTTGGAGGGAACACTGAAGCTTTCTTT. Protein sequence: CAWSVLGGNTEAFF. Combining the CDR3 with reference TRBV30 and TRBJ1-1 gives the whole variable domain SQTIHQWPATLVQPVGSPLSLECTVEGTSNPNLYWYRQAAGRGLQLLFYSVGIGQISSEVPQNLSASRPQDRQFILSSKKLLLSDSGFYLCAWSVLGGNTEAFFGQGTRLTVV.

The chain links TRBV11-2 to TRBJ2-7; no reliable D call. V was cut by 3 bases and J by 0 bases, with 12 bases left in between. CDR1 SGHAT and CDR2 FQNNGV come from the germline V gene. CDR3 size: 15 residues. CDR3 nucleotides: TGTGCCAGCAGCTTGTGGTCCCCGAGCTCCTACGAGCAGTACTTC. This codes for CASSLWSPSSYEQYF.

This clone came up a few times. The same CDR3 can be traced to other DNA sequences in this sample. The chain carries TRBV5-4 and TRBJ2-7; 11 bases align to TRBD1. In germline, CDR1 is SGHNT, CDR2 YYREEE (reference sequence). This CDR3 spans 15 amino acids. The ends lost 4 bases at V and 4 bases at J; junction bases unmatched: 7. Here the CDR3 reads CASSKPGQGVYEQYF. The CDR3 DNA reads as TGTGCCAGCAGCAAACCGGGACAGGGGGTTTACGAGCAGTACTTC. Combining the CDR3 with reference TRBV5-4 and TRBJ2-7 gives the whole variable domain ETGVTQSPTHLIKTRGQQVTLRCSSQSGHNTVSWYQQALGQGPQFIFQYYREEENGRGNFPPRFSGLQFPNYSSELNVNALELDDSALYLCASSKPGQGVYEQYFGPGTRLTVT.

CDR3 protein: CASSLGNQPQHF. CDR3 nucleotide sequence: TGTGCCAGCAGTCTAGGCAATCAGCCCCAGCATTTT. The V gene is TRBV28, the J gene TRBJ1-5; D unclear. Deletions cut 5 bases from V and 2 bases from J, with 4 bases between. Per the germline V gene, CDR1 is MDHEN and CDR2 is SYDVKM. The CDR3 covers 12 residues.

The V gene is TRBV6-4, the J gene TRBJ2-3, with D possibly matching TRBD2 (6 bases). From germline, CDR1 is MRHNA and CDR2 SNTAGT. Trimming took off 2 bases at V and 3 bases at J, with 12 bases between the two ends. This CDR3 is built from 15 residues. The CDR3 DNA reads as TGTGCCAGCAGTGACGACGGGGCGGGAACAGATACGCAGTATTTT. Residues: CASSDDGAGTDTQYF.

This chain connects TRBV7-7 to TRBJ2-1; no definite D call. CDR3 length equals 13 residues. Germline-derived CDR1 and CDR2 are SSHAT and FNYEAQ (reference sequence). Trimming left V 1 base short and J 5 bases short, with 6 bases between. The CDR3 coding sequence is TGTGCCAGCAGCTTAGGGCAGGACAATGAGCAGTTCTTC. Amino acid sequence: CASSLGQDNEQFF.

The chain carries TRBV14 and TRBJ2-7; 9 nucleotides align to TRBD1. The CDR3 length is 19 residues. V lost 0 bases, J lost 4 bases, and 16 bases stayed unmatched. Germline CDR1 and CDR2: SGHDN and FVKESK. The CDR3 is CASSQDSLGDWGTGYEQYF. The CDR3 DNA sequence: TGTGCCAGCAGCCAAGATTCTCTAGGAGATTGGGGGACAGGGTACGAGCAGTACTTC.

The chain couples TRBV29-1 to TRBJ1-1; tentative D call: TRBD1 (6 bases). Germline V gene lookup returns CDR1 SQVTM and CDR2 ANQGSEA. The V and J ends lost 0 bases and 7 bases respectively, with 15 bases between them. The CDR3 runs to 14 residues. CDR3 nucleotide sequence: TGCAGCGTTGAAGATCACAGGGCGCTCCGTGAAGCTTTCTTT. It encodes CSVEDHRALREAFF.